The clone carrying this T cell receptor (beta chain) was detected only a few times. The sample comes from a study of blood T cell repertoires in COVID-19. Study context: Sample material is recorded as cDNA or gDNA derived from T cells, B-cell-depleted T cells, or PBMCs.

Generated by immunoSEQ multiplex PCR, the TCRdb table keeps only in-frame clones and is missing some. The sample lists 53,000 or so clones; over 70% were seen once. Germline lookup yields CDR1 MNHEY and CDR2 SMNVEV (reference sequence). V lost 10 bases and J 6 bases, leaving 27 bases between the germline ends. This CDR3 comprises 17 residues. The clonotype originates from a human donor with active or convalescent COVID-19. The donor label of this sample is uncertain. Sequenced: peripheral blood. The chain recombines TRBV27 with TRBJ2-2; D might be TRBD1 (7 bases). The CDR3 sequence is CAITRGPGGSSPGELFF. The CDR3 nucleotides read TGTGCCATCACCCGGGGGCCAGGGGGGAGTAGCCCCGGGGAGCTGTTTTTT.